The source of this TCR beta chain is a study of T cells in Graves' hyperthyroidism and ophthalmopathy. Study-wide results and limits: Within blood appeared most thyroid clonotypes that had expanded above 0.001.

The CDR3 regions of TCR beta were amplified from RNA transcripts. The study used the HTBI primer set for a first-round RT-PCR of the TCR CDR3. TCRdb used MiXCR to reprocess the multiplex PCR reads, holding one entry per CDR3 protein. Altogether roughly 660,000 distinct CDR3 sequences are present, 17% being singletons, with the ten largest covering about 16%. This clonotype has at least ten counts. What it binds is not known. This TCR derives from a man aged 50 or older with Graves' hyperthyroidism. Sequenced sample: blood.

CDR3 amino acids: CASSLPTVDTSYF. The DNA for the CDR3 is TGTGCCAGCAGTTTACCTACCGTCGACACTTCATATTTT. The chain couples TRBV28 to TRBJ1-3; D call uncertain. The CDR3 has 13 amino acids. Germline assignment: CDR1 MDHEN and CDR2 SYDVKM. V lost 2 bases to trimming and J lost 15 bases, with 17 bases between them.